One and the same sample provided the 16 T cell receptor beta chains below, sequenced in a study of control samples from healthy donors and cancer patients. Some clones are missing from TCRdb's copy, which holds only in-frame ones; the method was immunoSEQ multiplex PCR. The sample has more than 100,000 clones, approximately 90% seen once. The sequencing sample was made of blood. These receptors were collected from a woman aged 18 to 35 in good health.

Written as DNA, the CDR3 is TGTGCCAGCAGTAACCGGGGCCCGGTCAATGAGCAGTTCTTC. Residues: CASSNRGPVNEQFF. The chain recombines TRBV6-2 or TRBV6-3 with TRBJ2-1; D is tentatively TRBD1 or TRBD2 (5 bases each). V gave up 5 bases and J gave up 6 bases, with 14 bases separating them. Germline lookup yields CDR1 MNHEY and CDR2 SVGEGT. This CDR3 contains 14 residues.

This clone was counted once. The rearrangement uses TRBV6-5 and TRBJ2-3; no reliable D call. The CDR3 sequence is 12 residues long. V gave up 4 bases and J gave up 4 bases, with 6 bases separating them. The V gene's germline CDR1 is MNHEY and CDR2 SVGAGI. The CDR3 nucleotides read TGTGCCAGCAGTTCCGCGGCAGATACGCAGTATTTT. Translation: CASSSAADTQYF.

The chain is built from TRBV24-1 and TRBJ2-3; 10 bases are shared with TRBD1. V was clipped by 4 bases and J by 7 bases; unmatched bases: 10. CDR3 size: 16 residues. The germline gives CDR1 KGHDR, CDR2 SFDVKD. The CDR3 loop is CATSDPGTGEPNTQYF. CDR3 DNA sequence: TGTGCCACCAGTGACCCCGGGACAGGGGAGCCGAATACGCAGTATTTT.

In nucleotides, the CDR3 is TGCAGTGCTCCACTAGGAGATACGCAGTATTTT. Encoded protein: CSAPLGDTQYF. The chain joins TRBV20-1 to TRBJ2-3, with D possibly matching TRBD2 (5 bases). CDR3 length: 11 amino acids. Trimming left V 5 bases short and J 5 bases short, with 8 bases between. Germline assignment: CDR1 DFQATT and CDR2 SNEGSKA (reference sequence).

This chain joins TRBV7-9 and TRBJ1-1; D unresolved. This CDR3 comprises 14 residues. Trimming took off 5 bases at V and 1 base at J, with 11 bases between the two ends. CDR1 and CDR2 (germline): SEHNR, FQNEAQ (reference sequence). In DNA form, the CDR3 reads TGTGCCAGCAGCCCAAGGGCCCCGAACACTGAAGCTTTCTTT. Translation: CASSPRAPNTEAFF.

This chain connects TRBV18 to TRBJ2-1; 11 bases line up with TRBD1. The trim removed 3 bases at V and 1 base at J, leaving 8 bases unmatched. CDR1 is KGHSH and CDR2 is LQKENI in the germline V gene. The CDR3 runs 18 residues. The DNA for the CDR3 is TGTGCCAGCTCACCTCAGGCAGGGACAGGGGGTTCCTACAATGAGCAGTTCTTC. This encodes CASSPQAGTGGSYNEQFF.

V and J are TRBV7-2 and TRBJ2-5; 7 bases fit TRBD1. The CDR3 runs 13 residues. Trimming at V came to 5 bases and at J to 4 bases, leaving 4 bases not matched to a gene. The germline V gene encodes CDR1 SGHTA and CDR2 FQGNSA. The CDR3 sequence is CASSQNRGETQYF. CDR3 DNA sequence: TGTGCCAGCAGCCAAAACAGGGGAGAGACCCAGTACTTC. Based on the CDR3 plus reference TRBV7-2 and TRBJ2-5, the full variable domain is GAGVSQSPSNKVTEKGKDVELRCDPISGHTALYWYRQSLGQGLEFLIYFQGNSAPDKSGLPSDRFSAERTGGSVSTLTIQRTQQEDSAVYLCASSQNRGETQYFGPGTRLLVL.

The chain employs TRBV4-1 and TRBJ2-5, with D unclear. CDR1 MGHRA and CDR2 YSYEKL come from the germline V gene. V lost 3 bases and J lost 5, with 16 bases in between. The CDR3 length is 15 residues. For the CDR3, the DNA is TGCGCCAGCAGCCAGGCACTAAAGGGCGGTGAGACCCAGTACTTC. Its translation is CASSQALKGGETQYF.

The chain links TRBV11-2 to TRBJ1-5; D unresolved. In germline, CDR1 is SGHAT, CDR2 FQNNGV. CDR3 length: 12 residues. The V and J ends lost 9 bases and 4 bases respectively, with 10 bases between them. CDR3 in amino acids: CASKDGNQPQHF. CDR3 DNA sequence: TGTGCCAGTAAGGACGGAAATCAGCCCCAGCATTTT.

The V and J genes are TRBV30 and TRBJ1-4, with D possibly being TRBD1 (6 bases). Looked up from germline, CDR1 is GTSNPN and CDR2 is SVGIG (reference sequence). Trimming took 3 bases from V and 9 from J, leaving 14 bases between them. The CDR3 spans 13 residues. The CDR3 region has the DNA TGTGCCTGGAGGGACAGAATTAACAAAAAACTGTTTTTT. Amino acid sequence: CAWRDRINKKLFF.

The V call is TRBV28, the J call TRBJ1-1; D ambiguous. With 4 bases removed from V and 6 bases from J, the gap between germline ends came to 21 bases. Germline-derived CDR1 and CDR2 are MDHEN and SYDVKM. The CDR3 consists of 16 residues. The chain's CDR3 is CASSSGPLRVAPEAFF. The CDR3 DNA is TGTGCCAGCAGTTCCGGACCCCTCAGAGTCGCACCTGAAGCTTTCTTT. The variable domain in full, completed from reference TRBV28 and TRBJ1-1, reads DVKVTQSSRYLVKRTGEKVFLECVQDMDHENMFWYRQDPGLGLRLIYFSYDVKMKEKGDIPEGYSVSREKKERFSLILESASTNQTSMYLCASSSGPLRVAPEAFFGQGTRLTVV.

The chain carries TRBV28 and TRBJ1-6; no firm D call. The V gene's germline CDR1 is MDHEN and CDR2 SYDVKM. Trimming stripped 5 bases from V and 4 bases from J, with 3 bases between. The CDR3 covers 12 residues. This CDR3 reads CASSRYNSPLHF. The DNA for the CDR3 is TGTGCCAGCAGTAGATATAATTCACCCCTCCACTTT.

The gene calls are TRBV7-3 and TRBJ2-2; weak D call: TRBD1 (5 bases). Trimming left V 5 bases short and J 7 bases short, with 11 bases between. This CDR3 has 13 residues. In germline, CDR1 is SGHTA, CDR2 FQGTGA. For the CDR3, the DNA is TGTGCCAGCAGCACTCCAGGGCGCGGGGAGCTGTTTTTT. Its translation: CASSTPGRGELFF.

The chain is built from TRBV27 and TRBJ2-1; 7 positions match TRBD2. The CDR3 covers 14 residues. In germline, CDR1 is MNHEY, CDR2 SMNVEV (reference sequence). V lost 8 bases to trimming and J lost 3 bases; unmatched junction nucleotides: 7. The CDR3 here is CASSYSGVYNEQFF. DNA of the CDR3: TGTGCCAGCTCATACAGCGGGGTCTACAATGAGCAGTTCTTC.

V is TRBV7-3 and J is TRBJ2-2, with D unresolved. The germline V gene has CDR1 SGHTA and CDR2 FQGTGA. Trimming removed 2 bases from V and 4 bases from J, with 14 bases in between. The CDR3 has 16 amino acids. CDR3 nucleotide sequence: TGTGCCAGCAGCTTAGTAACCACAACGGTCACCGGGGAGCTGTTTTTT. Translation gives CASSLVTTTVTGELFF.

This clone came up a few times. The rearrangement joins TRBV6-2 or TRBV6-3 to TRBJ1-1; D perhaps matches TRBD1 (5 bases). Trimming removed 6 bases from V and 1 base from J, with 12 bases in between. The CDR3 has 14 amino acids. Germline V gene data show CDR1 as MNHEY and CDR2 as SVGEGT. The CDR3 nucleotides are TGTGCCAGCAGCCCCGGGACCGCGAACACTGAAGCTTTCTTT. It is translated as CASSPGTANTEAFF.